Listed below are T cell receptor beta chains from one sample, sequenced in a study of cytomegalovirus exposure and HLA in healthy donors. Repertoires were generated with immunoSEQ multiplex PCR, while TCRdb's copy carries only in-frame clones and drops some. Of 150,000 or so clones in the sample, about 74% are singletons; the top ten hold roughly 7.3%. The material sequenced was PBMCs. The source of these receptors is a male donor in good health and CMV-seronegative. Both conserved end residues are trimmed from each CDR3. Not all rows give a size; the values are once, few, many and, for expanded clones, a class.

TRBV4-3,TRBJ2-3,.,ASSHRDGGVTTDTQY
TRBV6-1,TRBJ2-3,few,ASSDPGGSSTDTQY
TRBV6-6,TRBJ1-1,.,ASSSRGQGRAF
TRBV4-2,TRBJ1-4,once,ASSQDGARNEKLF
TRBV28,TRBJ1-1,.,ASSFQGRNTEAF
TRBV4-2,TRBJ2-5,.,ASSYPDRKETQY
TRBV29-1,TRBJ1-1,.,SVCSAVSTEAF
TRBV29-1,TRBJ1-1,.,SVVGQGAAEAF
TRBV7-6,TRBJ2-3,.,ASSSTSGPFTDTQY
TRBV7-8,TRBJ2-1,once,ASSTGLAYNEQF
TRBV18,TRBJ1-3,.,ASSPPGRYSGNAIY
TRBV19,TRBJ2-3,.,ASSMQGATTDTQY
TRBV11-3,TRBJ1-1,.,ASSSRGGGEAF
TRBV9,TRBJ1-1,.,ASSVKGHPMGTEAF
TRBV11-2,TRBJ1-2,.,ASSSDRAGGYT
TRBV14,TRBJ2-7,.,ASSQVVSGYLSYEQY
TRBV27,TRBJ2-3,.,ASSLRGSGGTDTQY
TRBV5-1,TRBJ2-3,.,ASTLVGASTDTQY
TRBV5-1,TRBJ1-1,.,ASSATGVRAEAF
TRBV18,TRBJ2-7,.,ASSPEMAGPYEQY
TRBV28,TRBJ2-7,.,ASSSGRGWLYGQY
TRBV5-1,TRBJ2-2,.,ASALRGQGRSGELF
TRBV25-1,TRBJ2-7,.,ATRTGALEQY
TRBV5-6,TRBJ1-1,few,ASSLEGQGTAEAF
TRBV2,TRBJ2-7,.,ASSDARSSYEQY
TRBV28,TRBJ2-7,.,ASSSPGTGGYEQY
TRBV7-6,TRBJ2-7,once,ASSLEGRAYEQY
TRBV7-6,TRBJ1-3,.,ASSRQGNYPGNTIY
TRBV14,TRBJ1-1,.,ASSQDRYGAF
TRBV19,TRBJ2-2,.,ASSLPGLVMTGELF
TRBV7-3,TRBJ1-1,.,ASSYHSNTEAF
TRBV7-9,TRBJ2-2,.,ASTDKNTGELF
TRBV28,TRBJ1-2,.,ASSLAGEVLSGYT
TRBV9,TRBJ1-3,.,ASSPPGTVSGNTIY
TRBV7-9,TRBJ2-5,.,ASSLIGTLQETQY